The T cell receptor (beta chain) described here comes from a study of STAT5B mutations in CD4+ large granular lymphocyte leukemia. Findings of the study overall: No patients shared main leukemic clonotypes, though less than 30% appeared at low frequency elsewhere.

The length of the CDR3 is 14 residues. Germline V gene sequence: CDR1 MNHEY, CDR2 SVGAGI. The V and J ends lost 3 bases and 1 base respectively, with 9 bases between them. Clones were read by immunoSEQ multiplex PCR, and TCRdb kept only the in-frame ones, dropping some. The sample holds 25,000 to 35,000 clones, around four fifths seen once. Details on this clone: Antigen: not known.

The clonotype comes from a human donor in good health. The sample consisted of CD4+ T cells from blood buffy coats. The chain combines TRBV6-5 with TRBJ1-1; maybe TRBD1 (5 bases). The chain's CDR3 is CASSYKDTNTEAFF. The CDR3 nucleotides read TGTGCCAGCAGTTATAAGGACACGAACACTGAAGCTTTCTTT.